This TCR beta chain originates from a study of cytomegalovirus exposure and HLA in healthy donors. Study-wide results and limits: When presence/absence was analysed, sequencing depth was taken to be roughly uniform across donors. For cytomegalovirus status, the classifier reportedly gave diagnoses with high specificity and sensitivity.

The PCR had 60 Vbeta and 13 Jbeta primers. The method was immunoSEQ multiplex PCR; TCRdb's version includes in-frame clones alone and lacks a portion of them. There are 100,000 to 150,000 clones in the sample; around 80% occur only once, and approximately 2.6% lies in the top ten. In regard to this clone: What it recognizes is unknown.

The CDR3 consists of 14 residues. V was pared by 0 bases and J by 6 bases, with 11 bases between. In germline, CDR1 is GTSNPN, CDR2 SVGIG (reference sequence). The chain recombines TRBV30 with TRBJ2-2; D not certain. Sequenced material: PBMCs. This TCR was sampled from a man in his fifties or sixties in good health and CMV-seronegative. The CDR3 loop reads CAWSVVGGSGELFF. The CDR3 coding sequence is TGTGCCTGGAGTGTGGTCGGCGGCTCCGGGGAGCTGTTTTTT. The variable domain in full, completed from reference TRBV30 and TRBJ2-2, reads SQTIHQWPATLVQPVGSPLSLECTVEGTSNPNLYWYRQAAGRGLQLLFYSVGIGQISSEVPQNLSASRPQDRQFILSSKKLLLSDSGFYLCAWSVVGGSGELFFGEGSRLTVL.